A selection of T cell receptor beta chains follows, all from one sample in a study of Ad26.COV2.S vaccination and SARS-CoV-2 variants. Clones were sequenced by immunoSEQ multiplex PCR, and TCRdb holds only the in-frame ones, with some missing. The sample includes about 440,000 clones, about 90% of them seen just once. Sample: peripheral blood, taken in a trial of Ad26.COV2.S vaccine versus placebo. The receptors come from a person between 18 and 65 years old who received the Ad26.COV2.S COVID-19 vaccine or a placebo. Both conserved end residues are trimmed from each CDR3.

v_call cdr3_aa
TRBV3-1/TRBV3-2 ASSQDLAGGSANEQF
TRBV27 ASSSPDRGVRNTEAF
TRBV15 ATSRDRGRETQY
TRBV11-2 ASSFTGFEQY
TRBV5-1 ASSLGTGVNEQF
TRBV27 ASMGQGIYEQY
TRBV6-2/TRBV6-3 ASSYSIVPGELF
TRBV11-1 ASSPGKGGTDTQY
TRBV28 ASRSGQASGYT
TRBV28 ASSLSQGAGDNEQF
TRBV7-6 ASSLGGTAYNEQF
TRBV4-3 ASSQEASWAKRGREQF
TRBV7-3 ASSPQGGNTEAF
TRBV6-1 ASSENTGELF
TRBV13 ASTPNEGGILYGYT
TRBV11-2 ASSLVGGLVRRETQY
TRBV28 ASSRPGQGLYEQF
TRBV6-4 ASSAQGNSPLH
TRBV20-1 SATPGGEAF
TRBV5-1 ASSLDRNTIY
TRBV18 ASSPPGTTSNEKLF
TRBV27 ASSLVGLAGPTGELF
TRBV7-2 ASSFGQGWETQY
TRBV2 ASHSQGFTGELF
TRBV10-1 ATLKGDSYEQY
TRBV18 ASSPSKGRNEKLF
TRBV9 ASSVGLAIYEQY
TRBV13 ASSDGQPTKINQPQH
TRBV2 ASNRQGTGELF
TRBV12-3/TRBV12-4 ASSPHEDQPQH
TRBV21-1 ASSNHRGEADTQY
TRBV24-1 ATTETGAGANVLT
TRBV18 ASSPLGQFQETQY
TRBV5-1 ASSLVTGMGYNEQF
TRBV4-1 ASSQDEIRNEQF
TRBV7-2 ASSSGLAGGSYEQY
TRBV7-9 ASSLGDSTYEQY
TRBV28 ASSYMTRANTQY
TRBV28 ASSPVGGLASALH
TRBV6-2/TRBV6-3 ASSFPGLAYNEQF
TRBV4-1 ASSQDPGAEQY